The subject of this entry is one T cell receptor (beta chain). No antigen is known for it. Germline V gene sequence: CDR1 MNHEY, CDR2 SMNVEV (reference sequence). V trimming: 6 bases; J trimming: 7 bases; junction bases outside the gene matches: 5. This CDR3 comprises 13 residues. The data are from a study of graft-versus-host responses after intestinal transplantation. Overall study context: Transplant recipients had multivisceral, liver-intestinal, or isolated intestinal grafts.

Notes on the study in general: Early post-transplant HvG declines were associated with peak circulating GvH clone levels. Individuals who had graft-donor T cell macrochimerism had allografts that showed high graft-versus-host to host-versus-graft clonal ratios. Among recipient marrow samples, GvH clones were found; some appeared first in ileum or blood.

The table came from immunoSEQ multiplex PCR; TCRdb's copy has only in-frame clones and leaves some out. The table shows 90,000 to 100,000 clones, with roughly 90% occurring only once. The sequence came from a human donor who received an intestinal transplant. The chain has TRBV27 and TRBJ1-5; 8 bases map to TRBD1. The material sequenced was unstimulated CD8+ T cells sorted from spleen or lymph node cells, taken before intestinal transplant. CDR3 loop: CASREQGGQPQHF. The CDR3 DNA reads TGTGCCAGCAGAGAACAGGGGGGCCAGCCCCAGCATTTT.